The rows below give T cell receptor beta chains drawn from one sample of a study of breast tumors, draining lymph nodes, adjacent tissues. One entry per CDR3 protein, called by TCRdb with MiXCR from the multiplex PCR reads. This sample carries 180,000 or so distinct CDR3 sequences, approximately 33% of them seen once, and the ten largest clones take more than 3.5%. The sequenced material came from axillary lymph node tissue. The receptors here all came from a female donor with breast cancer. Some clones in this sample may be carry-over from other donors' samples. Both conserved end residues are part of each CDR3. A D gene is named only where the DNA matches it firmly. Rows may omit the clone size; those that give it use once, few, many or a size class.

CDR3: CAISESQGDPETQYF
DNA: TGTGCCATCAGTGAGTCGCAGGGGGATCCAGAGACCCAGTACTTC
J: TRBJ2-5
D: TRBD1
V: TRBV10-3
size: many

CDR3: CASSLVGDAYEQYF
DNA: TGTGCCAGCAGCTTAGTCGGGGACGCCTACGAGCAGTACTTC
J: TRBJ2-7
D: .
V: TRBV11-2
size: .

CDR3: CASSEGAPNSYNSPLHF
DNA: TGTGCCAGCAGTGAAGGAGCTCCGAACTCCTATAATTCACCCCTCCACTTT
J: TRBJ1-6
D: .
V: TRBV2
size: .

CDR3: CATANGASSSYNEQFF
DNA: TGTGCCACCGCGAACGGGGCTTCCAGCTCCTACAATGAGCAGTTCTTC
J: TRBJ2-1
D: .
V: TRBV24-1
size: many

CDR3: CASRGLGTTIYF
DNA: TGTGCCAGCAGGGGTCTAGGGACCACCATATATTTT
J: TRBJ1-3
D: .
V: TRBV5-4
size: .

CDR3: CASSRGTGTYGYTF
DNA: TGTGCCAGCAGCCGCGGGACAGGGACCTATGGCTACACCTTC
J: TRBJ1-2
D: TRBD1
V: TRBV6-2/TRBV6-3
size: many

CDR3: CSAGGGEEEQYF
DNA: TGCAGTGCTGGGGGGGGGGAAGAAGAGCAGTACTTC
J: TRBJ2-7
D: TRBD2
V: TRBV20-1
size: many

CDR3: CASSVVPDGHEQYF
DNA: TGTGCCAGCAGCGTAGTCCCCGACGGTCACGAGCAATACTTC
J: TRBJ2-7
D: .
V: TRBV9
size: .

CDR3: CSARGRAGEQYF
DNA: TGCAGTGCTAGGGGCAGGGCCGGCGAGCAGTACTTC
J: TRBJ2-7
D: .
V: TRBV20-1
size: many

CDR3: CASSESRVGSYSPLHF
DNA: TGTGCCAGCAGTGAGTCACGGGTGGGCTCCTATTCACCCCTCCACTTT
J: TRBJ1-6
D: .
V: TRBV7-3
size: .

CDR3: CASSPGQGARGYTF
DNA: TGTGCCAGCTCACCGGGACAGGGGGCGCGGGGCTACACCTTC
J: TRBJ1-2
D: TRBD1
V: TRBV18
size: .

CDR3: CASSQRAGGHNEQFF
DNA: TGTGCCAGCAGCCAAAGAGCGGGAGGGCATAATGAGCAGTTCTTC
J: TRBJ2-1
D: TRBD2
V: TRBV7-9
size: many

CDR3: CASSGNRGATNEKLFF
DNA: TGTGCCAGTAGTGGAAACAGGGGTGCAACTAATGAAAAACTGTTTTTT
J: TRBJ1-4
D: TRBD1
V: TRBV19
size: many

CDR3: CASSLTGTGVGGELFF
DNA: TGTGCCAGCAGCCTCACCGGGACTGGGGTAGGGGGGGAGCTGTTTTTT
J: TRBJ2-2
D: .
V: TRBV9
size: many

CDR3: CASSSRMGDTIYF
DNA: TGTGCCAGCAGCTCCCGGATGGGGGACACCATATACTTT
J: TRBJ1-3
D: .
V: TRBV7-3
size: .

CDR3: CASSLGSPGEAFF
DNA: TGTGCCAGCAGCTTAGGTTCCCCCGGTGAAGCTTTCTTT
J: TRBJ1-1
D: .
V: TRBV11-3
size: .

CDR3: CASSINTGGGYTF
DNA: TGTGCCAGTAGTATCAATACAGGGGGCGGCTACACCTTC
J: TRBJ1-2
D: TRBD1
V: TRBV19
size: many

CDR3: CAWSSGTTYNEQFF
DNA: TGTGCCTGGAGTTCGGGTACTACCTACAATGAGCAGTTCTTC
J: TRBJ2-1
D: .
V: TRBV30
size: many

CDR3: CASSSRRDTQYF
DNA: TGTGCCAGCAGCTCGCGGCGGGATACGCAGTATTTT
J: TRBJ2-3
D: .
V: TRBV7-9
size: many

CDR3: CASSSRVFREAGELFF
DNA: TGTGCCAGCAGCTCCCGGGTCTTCCGAGAAGCCGGGGAGCTGTTTTTT
J: TRBJ2-2
D: .
V: TRBV13
size: .